The rows below give T cell receptor beta chains drawn from one sample of a study of T-cell reconstitution after alpha-beta-depleted transplantation in children. TCRdb reprocessed the PCR reads with MiXCR, giving one entry per CDR3 protein. Of roughly 100,000 distinct CDR3 sequences in the sample, around 7.8% are singletons; the top ten hold about a sixth. This specimen was PBMCs, taken before TCRalphabeta/CD19-depleted stem cell transplant. Receptor source: a boy between 2 and 10 years old with acute lymphoblastic leukemia, due to receive a stem cell transplant. Both conserved end residues are part of each CDR3. A D gene is named only where the DNA matches it firmly. Not all rows give a size; the values are once, few, many and, for expanded clones, a class.

V gene,D gene,J gene,clone size,CDR3 DNA,CDR3 protein
TRBV7-2,.,TRBJ1-3,many,TGTGCCAGCAGTTTCCCCCGGAGCACCATATATTTT,CASSFPRSTIYF
TRBV6-1,TRBD2,TRBJ2-1,many,TGTGCCAGCAGTGAAAGACTAGCCGATTACAATGAGCAGTTCTTC,CASSERLADYNEQFF
TRBV7-9,.,TRBJ2-2,many,TGTGCCAGCAGCTTAATCCAGGGCCCCGGGGAGCTGTTTTTT,CASSLIQGPGELFF
TRBV7-6,.,TRBJ2-3,few,TGTGCCAGCAGCTTACGTCCCTGGGGAGATACGCAGTATTTT,CASSLRPWGDTQYF
TRBV15,.,TRBJ2-5,many,TGTGCCACCAGCAGAGATCGGGAGACCCAGTACTTC,CATSRDRETQYF
TRBV20-1,TRBD1,TRBJ1-1,few,TGCAGTGCCACCCACAGGGGAGGTGAAGCTTTCTTT,CSATHRGGEAFF
TRBV7-6,.,TRBJ2-7,many,TGTGCCAGCAGCTTAGCAAAGGGGAAGTTATCCTACGAGCAGTACTTC,CASSLAKGKLSYEQYF
TRBV4-3,.,TRBJ2-1,many,TGCGCCAGCAGCCAAGATGCCCCGACCTCCTACAATGAGCAGTTCTTC,CASSQDAPTSYNEQFF
TRBV20-1,.,TRBJ2-7,many,TGCAGTGCTACCCGGGGGTCAAGCTCCTACGAGCAGTACTTC,CSATRGSSSYEQYF
TRBV7-3,TRBD2,TRBJ2-1,many,TGTGCCAGCAGCTCCCAAGGACTAGCAGCTGAGCAGTTCTTC,CASSSQGLAAEQFF
TRBV20-1,.,TRBJ1-2,many,TGCAGTGCTAGCCCGCCCGGCTTTGGCTACACCTTC,CSASPPGFGYTF
TRBV4-1,.,TRBJ2-1,many,TGCGCCAGCAGCCAAGAAGGGTCCTACAATGAGCAGTTCTTC,CASSQEGSYNEQFF
TRBV5-3,TRBD2,TRBJ2-3,.,TGTGCCATGGGCCCGGGGCTAGCGGGGGGGCCTGCTAGCACAGATACGCAGTATTTT,CAMGPGLAGGPASTDTQYF
TRBV2,TRBD1,TRBJ2-7,many,TGTGCCTCCGACAGGGACAGAGAGCAGTACTTC,CASDRDREQYF
TRBV12-5,.,TRBJ1-5,few,TGTTTTTCGAGTTTAGACAGACCTAATCAGCCCCAGCATTTT,CFSSLDRPNQPQHF
TRBV20-1,.,TRBJ1-4,.,TGCAGTGCTAGAGGTGGGGCTGGTGAAAAACTGTTTTTT,CSARGGAGEKLFF
TRBV15,TRBD1,TRBJ2-3,.,TGTGCCACCAGCAGACAGACAGGGCGCACAGATACGCAGTATTTT,CATSRQTGRTDTQYF
TRBV12-3/TRBV12-4,TRBD2,TRBJ2-3,many,TGTGCCAGCAGTTTAGGGCGGGGGGACGTGGATACGCAGTATTTT,CASSLGRGDVDTQYF
TRBV12-3/TRBV12-4,.,TRBJ2-2,many,TGTGCCAGCAGTGGTCCGGGTAGGACCGGGGAGCTGTTTTTT,CASSGPGRTGELFF
TRBV20-1,.,TRBJ2-5,few,TGCAGTGCTAGGGGAGGGGGGACTCAAGAGACCCAGTACTTC,CSARGGGTQETQYF
TRBV5-1,.,TRBJ2-7,.,TGCGCCAGCAGGGGTCATCTCTCCTACGAGCAGTACTTC,CASRGHLSYEQYF